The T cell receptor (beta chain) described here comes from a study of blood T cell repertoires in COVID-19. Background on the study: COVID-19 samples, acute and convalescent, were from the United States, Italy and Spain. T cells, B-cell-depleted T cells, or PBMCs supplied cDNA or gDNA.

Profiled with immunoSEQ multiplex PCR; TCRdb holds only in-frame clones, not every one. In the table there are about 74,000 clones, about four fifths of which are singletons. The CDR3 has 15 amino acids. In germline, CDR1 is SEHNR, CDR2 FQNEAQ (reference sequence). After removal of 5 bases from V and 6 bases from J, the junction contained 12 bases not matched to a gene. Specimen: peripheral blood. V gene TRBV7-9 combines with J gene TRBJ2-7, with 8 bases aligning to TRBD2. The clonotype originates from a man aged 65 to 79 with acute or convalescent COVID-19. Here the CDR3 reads CASSLSMGLESEQYF. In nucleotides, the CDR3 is TGTGCCAGCAGCCTCTCAATGGGACTAGAGAGCGAGCAGTACTTC.